This is a list of T cell receptor beta chains from one sample in a study of neoadjuvant anti-PD-1 for oral cavity cancer. Libraries were prepared by immunoSEQ multiplex PCR; TCRdb keeps only in-frame clonotypes and omits some of them. The table lists 11,000 to 15,000 clones, 65% to 80% of them singletons. The source was PBMCs, collected before nivolumab (anti-PD-1) treatment. These receptors all stem from a person aged 40-85 years with oral cavity squamous cell carcinoma. Both conserved end residues are trimmed from each CDR3.

j_call,v_call,cdr3_aa
TRBJ2-5,TRBV30,AWTGTGGETQY
TRBJ1-2,TRBV6-1,ASRPPGERGAGYT
TRBJ1-1,TRBV5-4,ASSSRQGAGTEAF
TRBJ1-2,TRBV10-3,AISVARLYGYT
TRBJ1-2,TRBV27,ASSRLDMGYGYT
TRBJ2-5,TRBV30,AWSVYWTSGNQETQY
TRBJ2-3,TRBV7-7,ASSPLGPDTQY
TRBJ2-7,TRBV7-8,ASTPLENLAGAYEQY
TRBJ2-7,TRBV6-5,ATRGPVIHEQY
TRBJ2-3,TRBV30,AWSVNQDPDTQY
TRBJ2-3,TRBV5-1,ASSSGTSGRIRDTQY
TRBJ2-3,TRBV6-6,ASSPQGFADTQY
TRBJ2-7,TRBV28,ASSGPFYEQY
TRBJ1-5,TRBV7-8,ASSLARFSFSNQPQH
TRBJ2-4,TRBV11-1,ASSLGYKNIQY
TRBJ2-7,TRBV5-4,ASSPGTSGLSEQY
TRBJ2-7,TRBV7-9,ASRGLDEQY
TRBJ1-1,TRBV5-1,ASSLGAALNTEAF
TRBJ1-6,TRBV30,AWSFRARIYNSPLH
TRBJ2-7,TRBV7-9,ASSLDGSSHEQY
TRBJ1-2,TRBV30,ASPGRNYGYT
TRBJ2-3,TRBV30,AWSVGAADTQY
TRBJ2-3,TRBV10-1,ASRGTGAADTQY